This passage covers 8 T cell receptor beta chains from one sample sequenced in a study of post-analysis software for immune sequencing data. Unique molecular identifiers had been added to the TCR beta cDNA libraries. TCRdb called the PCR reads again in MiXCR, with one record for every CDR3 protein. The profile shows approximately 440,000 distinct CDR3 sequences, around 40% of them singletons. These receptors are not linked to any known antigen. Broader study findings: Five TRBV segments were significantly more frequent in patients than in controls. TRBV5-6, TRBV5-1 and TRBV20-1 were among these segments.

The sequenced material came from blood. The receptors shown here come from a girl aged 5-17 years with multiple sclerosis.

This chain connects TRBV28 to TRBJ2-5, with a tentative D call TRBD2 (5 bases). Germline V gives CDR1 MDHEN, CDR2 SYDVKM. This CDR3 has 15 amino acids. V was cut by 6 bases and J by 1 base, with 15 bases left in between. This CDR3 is CASSSTSRVQETQYF. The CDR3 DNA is TGTGCCAGCAGCTCTACCTCGAGGGTCCAAGAGACCCAGTACTTC.

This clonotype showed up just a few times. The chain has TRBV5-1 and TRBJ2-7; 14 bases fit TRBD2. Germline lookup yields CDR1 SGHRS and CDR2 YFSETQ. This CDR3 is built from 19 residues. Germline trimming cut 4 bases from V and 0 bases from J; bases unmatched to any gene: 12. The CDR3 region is CASSEGLAGVILNSYEQYF. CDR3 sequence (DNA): TGCGCCAGCAGCGAGGGACTAGCGGGAGTCATTCTCAACTCCTACGAGCAGTACTTC.

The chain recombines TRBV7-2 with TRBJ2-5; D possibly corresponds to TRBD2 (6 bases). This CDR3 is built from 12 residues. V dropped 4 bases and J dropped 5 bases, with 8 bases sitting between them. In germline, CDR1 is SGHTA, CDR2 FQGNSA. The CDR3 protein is CASSSEGETQYF. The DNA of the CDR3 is TGTGCCAGCAGCTCGGAGGGGGAGACCCAGTACTTC.

The CDR3 coding sequence is TGTGCCACCAGCCGAAGAACCGGGACTAGCGGGAGGGATACGCAGTATTTT. It encodes CATSRRTGTSGRDTQYF. The rearrangement links TRBV15 to TRBJ2-3, with 15 positions matching TRBD2. V shed 5 bases and J 6 bases; nucleotides not matched to a gene: 9. The CDR3 is 17 amino acids. Looked up from germline, CDR1 is LNHNV and CDR2 is YYDKDF (reference sequence).

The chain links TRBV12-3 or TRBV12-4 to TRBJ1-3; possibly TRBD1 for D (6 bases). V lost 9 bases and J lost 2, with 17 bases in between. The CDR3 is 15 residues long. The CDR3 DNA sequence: TGTGCCAGTCGAAACAGGGTATTGGCTGGAAACACCATATATTTT. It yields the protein CASRNRVLAGNTIYF.

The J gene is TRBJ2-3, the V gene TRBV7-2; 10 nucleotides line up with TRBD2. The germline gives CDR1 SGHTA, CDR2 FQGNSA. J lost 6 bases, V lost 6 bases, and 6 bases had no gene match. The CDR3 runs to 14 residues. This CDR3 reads CASSLAGVWDTQYF. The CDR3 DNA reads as TGTGCCAGCAGTCTAGCGGGAGTATGGGATACGCAGTATTTT.

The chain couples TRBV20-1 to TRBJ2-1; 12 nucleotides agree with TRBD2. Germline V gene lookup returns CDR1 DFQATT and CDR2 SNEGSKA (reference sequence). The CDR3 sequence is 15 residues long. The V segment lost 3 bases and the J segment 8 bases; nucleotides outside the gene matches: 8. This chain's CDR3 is CSASWLAGGQDEQFF. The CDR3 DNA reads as TGCAGTGCTAGTTGGCTAGCGGGAGGGCAGGATGAGCAGTTCTTC.

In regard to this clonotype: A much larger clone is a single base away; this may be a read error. The CDR3 DNA sequence: TGTGCCAGCAGCCACAGGGACCAAGAGACCCGGTACTTC. This gives the protein CASSHRDQETRYF. The chain joins TRBV5-6 to TRBJ2-5; D may be TRBD1 (6 bases). Germline loops: CDR1 SGHDT, CDR2 YYEEEE. This CDR3 spans 13 amino acids.